This T cell receptor (beta chain) emerged from a study of blood T cells in healthy people across ages. A sample-barcoded 5' primer and a J-beta primer mix were used in a second PCR of about 7 to 12 cycles. TCRdb re-analysed the 5' RACE reads in MiXCR, keeping a single row per CDR3 protein. The data show over 1.5 million distinct CDR3 sequences, around 48% seen once. The V end was cut by 4 bases, the J end by 2 bases, with 15 bases between. Looked up from germline, CDR1 is SGHRS and CDR2 is YFSETQ. The CDR3 sequence is 15 residues long. Sequencing used blood. This clonotype originated in a woman in her forties in good health. V gene TRBV5-1 combines with J gene TRBJ2-5; either TRBD1 or TRBD2 may supply D (5 bases each). CDR3 sequence: CASSVTGTPQETQYF. In DNA form, the CDR3 reads TGCGCCAGCAGCGTCACCGGGACCCCTCAAGAGACCCAGTACTTC.